A selection of T cell receptor beta chains follows, all from one sample in a study of blood T cell repertoires in COVID-19. TCRdb keeps only in-frame clones here, not all; method: immunoSEQ multiplex PCR. The sample shows about 140,000 clones, 75% to 80% of them seen only once. Sequencing was carried out using PBMCs or T cells enriched from blood (not recorded which). The receptors were gathered from a woman in her forties or fifties who had recovered from COVID-19. Each CDR3 is given with its conserved first and last residue. The order of the fields is CDR3 length, J gene, V gene, D gene, clone size, CDR3 DNA, CDR3 protein. D genes are given only for firm matches. The size field is filled for only some rows; it gives once, few, many or a size class.

15	TRBJ1-2	TRBV19	TRBD1	-	TGTGCCAGTAGTAAAGACAGGGGGACCCGGTATGGCTACACCTTC	CASSKDRGTRYGYTF
14	TRBJ2-7	TRBV10-1	-	few	TGCGCCAGCAGTGAGTCGGCGACAGCCTACGAGCAGTACTTC	CASSESATAYEQYF
15	TRBJ1-2	TRBV6-2/TRBV6-3	-	-	TGTGCCAGCAGTTACGGGGCCGGCGGGAGCTATGGCTACACCTTC	CASSYGAGGSYGYTF
13	TRBJ1-2	TRBV6-5	-	-	TGTGCCAGCACCCTAGGGGATCCGGGTGGCTACACCTTC	CASTLGDPGGYTF
15	TRBJ2-1	TRBV4-1	TRBD2	-	TGCGCCAGCAGCCAACCTAGCGGGGGGGCTAATGAGCAGTTCTTC	CASSQPSGGANEQFF
15	TRBJ2-1	TRBV10-3	-	few	TGTGCCATCAGAGGGCTAGCGTCAACTCGGAATGAGCAGTTCTTC	CAIRGLASTRNEQFF
16	TRBJ1-5	TRBV4-1	-	-	TGCGCCAGCAGCCAACAAGCAGGTGAACCCTTACGGACCCAGCATTTT	CASSQQAGEPLRTQHF
14	TRBJ1-2	TRBV18	-	-	TGTGCCAGCTCACCGGGTTGGTCGACTGATGGCTACACCTTC	CASSPGWSTDGYTF
12	TRBJ2-7	TRBV6-5	-	-	TGTGCCAGCAACACGGAGCGCTACGAGCAGTACTTC	CASNTERYEQYF
15	TRBJ2-5	TRBV5-1	TRBD2	-	TGCGCCAGCAGCATACTAGCGGGGGAACAAGAGACCCAGTACTTC	CASSILAGEQETQYF
15	TRBJ2-7	TRBV5-4	TRBD1	-	TGTGCCAGCAGCGGCGCCGGGACAGGGGGACCCGAGCAGTACTTC	CASSGAGTGGPEQYF
15	TRBJ1-2	TRBV4-2	TRBD1	few	TGTGCCAGCAGCCAAGATCTACAGGGGGATTATGGCTACACCTTC	CASSQDLQGDYGYTF
14	TRBJ2-1	TRBV29-1	TRBD1	-	TGCAGCGTTGAGGGGGGACAGGGGGCAAATGAGCAGTTCTTC	CSVEGGQGANEQFF
13	TRBJ2-7	TRBV4-1	-	-	TGCGCCAGCAGCCAAGTAGGGGCCTACGAGCAGTACTTC	CASSQVGAYEQYF
16	TRBJ2-3	TRBV10-3	TRBD2	-	TGTGCCATCAGTGAGTCGCAGCGGGGGGGCCCAGATACGCAGTATTTT	CAISESQRGGPDTQYF
17	TRBJ2-3	TRBV28	TRBD2	-	TGTGCCAGCAGTTTATCCCGACTAGCGGTCCGCACAGATACGCAGTATTTT	CASSLSRLAVRTDTQYF
14	TRBJ1-2	TRBV27	-	-	TGTGCCAGCAGTTTATACAGGAGCAGCTATGGCTACACCTTC	CASSLYRSSYGYTF
15	TRBJ1-5	TRBV6-5	-	many	TGTGCCAGCAGTTGGGGGCTTGGGAGCAATCAGCCCCAGCATTTT	CASSWGLGSNQPQHF
15	TRBJ2-7	TRBV7-2	TRBD2	many	TGTGCCAGCAGCTTACCGGGCTTAGCGGGCTACGAGCAGTACTTC	CASSLPGLAGYEQYF
15	TRBJ1-2	TRBV6-5	-	-	TGTGCCAGCAGAGGGGTCGAAGTAGGGAACTATGGCTACACCTTC	CASRGVEVGNYGYTF
13	TRBJ1-5	TRBV18	-	few	TGTGCCAGCTCACCACCAGGGGGTCAGCCCCAGCATTTT	CASSPPGGQPQHF
15	TRBJ1-2	TRBV4-2	-	once	TGTGCCAGCAGCCAAGATGGAGGGGTCGACTATGGCTACACCTTC	CASSQDGGVDYGYTF
12	TRBJ1-1	TRBV7-9	-	many	TGTGCCAGCAGCTTAAGTGGGGAGGAAGCTTTCTTT	CASSLSGEEAFF
14	TRBJ1-2	TRBV7-2	TRBD1	-	TGTGCCAGCAGCTTTGGCAGGGGGCGTTATGGCTACACCTTC	CASSFGRGRYGYTF
14	TRBJ2-1	TRBV5-5	TRBD1	once	TGTGCCAGCAGCACCCGGACAGGGTACAATGAGCAGTTCTTC	CASSTRTGYNEQFF
13	TRBJ2-5	TRBV11-3	-	-	TGTGCCAGCAGCTCCAGTGAACAAGAGACCCAGTACTTC	CASSSSEQETQYF
16	TRBJ1-1	TRBV13	TRBD1	-	TGTGCCAGCAGCTTAGAATCTGGGACAGGGAGACCTGAAGCTTTCTTT	CASSLESGTGRPEAFF
15	TRBJ2-1	TRBV7-3	-	-	TGTGCCAGCAGCCTCGGGGGAGTTGGAACCAATGAGCAGTTCTTC	CASSLGGVGTNEQFF
13	TRBJ2-1	TRBV11-3	-	-	TGTGCCAGCAGCCGGGACTCGAGCAATGAGCAGTTCTTC	CASSRDSSNEQFF
13	TRBJ1-1	TRBV7-9	-	-	TGTGCCAGCAGCCCCCGGGGGGACACTGAAGCTTTCTTT	CASSPRGDTEAFF
17	TRBJ1-5	TRBV28	-	-	TGTGCCAGCAGCAACACCCGGGGACAAGGGGTAAGTCAGCCCCAGCATTTT	CASSNTRGQGVSQPQHF
15	TRBJ2-5	TRBV2	TRBD1	-	TGTGCCAGCAACGGACAGGGGGCGCGGCAAGAGACCCAGTACTTC	CASNGQGARQETQYF
12	TRBJ1-5	TRBV7-2	-	-	TGTGCCAGCAGTTCGGGTGGTCAGCCCCAGCATTTT	CASSSGGQPQHF
13	TRBJ1-5	TRBV30	-	-	TGTGCCTGGAGTGTTGGAGGAAATCAGCCCCAGCATTTT	CAWSVGGNQPQHF
14	TRBJ1-2	TRBV19	TRBD1	-	TGTGCCAGTACCTATTTTACAGGGGGCATTGGCTACACCTTC	CASTYFTGGIGYTF
16	TRBJ1-5	TRBV28	-	few	TGTGCCAGCAGTACGATTGGGGCCGCGGGAGATCAGCCCCAGCATTTT	CASSTIGAAGDQPQHF
14	TRBJ2-1	TRBV2	TRBD2	-	TGTGCCAGCAGCCGGACTAGCTCCTACAATGAGCAGTTCTTC	CASSRTSSYNEQFF
12	TRBJ2-2	TRBV2	-	-	TGTGCCAGCTACAGAATCACCGGGGAGCTGTTTTTT	CASYRITGELFF
13	TRBJ1-1	TRBV11-3	-	-	TGTGCCAGCAGCCCTAGGGGCGGTACTGAAGCTTTCTTT	CASSPRGGTEAFF
14	TRBJ2-1	TRBV2	TRBD2	few	TGTGCCAGCAGTCAAGGACTAGCGAACAATGAGCAGTTCTTC	CASSQGLANNEQFF